A selection of T cell receptor beta chains follows, all from one sample in a study of T cell changes during pregnancy in multiple sclerosis. Profiled with immunoSEQ multiplex PCR; TCRdb holds only in-frame clones, not every one. The profile covers fewer than 85,000 clones, with 89% appearing a single time and under 2.5% taken by the ten largest. Here the sequenced sample was peripheral blood, taken before pregnancy. These receptors were collected from a female donor with multiple sclerosis, enrolled in a pregnancy study. Both conserved end residues are part of each CDR3. The D gene is left open where the match is weak. Expanded clones get a size class; other rows say once, few or many, or leave the size out.

V,J,size,D,DNA,CDR3
TRBV19,TRBJ2-3,once,-,TGTGCCAGTAGTATACCTAACACAGATACGCAGTATTTT,CASSIPNTDTQYF
TRBV5-1,TRBJ2-6,-,-,TGCGCCAGCAGCCGGGACAATTCTGGGGCCAACGTCCTGACTTTC,CASSRDNSGANVLTF
TRBV14,TRBJ1-2,-,TRBD1,TGTGCCAGCAGGCGGACAGGGGCTAACTATGGCTACACCTTC,CASRRTGANYGYTF
TRBV5-6,TRBJ2-2,once,-,TGTGCCAGCAGCTTGCTCGGGGAGAACACCGGGGAGCTGTTTTTT,CASSLLGENTGELFF
TRBV5-1,TRBJ1-5,-,TRBD1,TGCGCCAGCAAAGTAGGGGGCGCCCCCAATCAGCCCCAGCATTTT,CASKVGGAPNQPQHF
TRBV7-2,TRBJ2-5,-,-,TGTGCCAGCAGCCCCAGACAGATACAAGAGACCCAGTACTTC,CASSPRQIQETQYF
TRBV2,TRBJ1-1,-,TRBD1,TGTGCCAGCCACTGGACAGGGAGTTTGGACACTGAAGCTTTCTTT,CASHWTGSLDTEAFF
TRBV19,TRBJ1-5,once,-,TGTGCCAGTAATAGGGGGGGCTTCAATCAGCCCCAGCATTTT,CASNRGGFNQPQHF
TRBV5-1,TRBJ2-1,-,TRBD1,TGCGCCAGCAGCTTTGGACAGGGAGGCTACAATGAGCAGTTCTTC,CASSFGQGGYNEQFF
TRBV4-2,TRBJ2-1,-,TRBD2,TGTGCCAGCAGCCAAGTTGGCGGGGGGGGCTACAATGAGCAGTTCTTC,CASSQVGGGGYNEQFF
TRBV11-2,TRBJ1-3,-,TRBD1,TGTGCCAGCAGCTTGCAGGGGGTTCAAGGAAACACCATATATTTT,CASSLQGVQGNTIYF
TRBV19,TRBJ2-7,-,-,TGTGCCAGTAGTATACGACAGACCTCCTACGAGCAGTACTTC,CASSIRQTSYEQYF
TRBV5-1,TRBJ1-6,-,TRBD1,TGCGCCAGCAGCTTACAGACAGGGGATAATTCACCCCTCCACTTT,CASSLQTGDNSPLHF
TRBV4-3,TRBJ2-7,once,-,TGCGCCAGCAGCCAAGATCCCGGTTCACTCCCCTCCTACGAGCAGTACTTC,CASSQDPGSLPSYEQYF
TRBV25-1,TRBJ2-5,-,TRBD2,TGTGCCAGCAGTGAGGGACTAGCGGGGGGACAAGAGACCCAGTACTTC,CASSEGLAGGQETQYF
TRBV10-1,TRBJ2-1,once,TRBD1,TGCGCCAGTCCGGACAGGGGGCCCTCCGGGACTAGCAGACACTCCTACAATGAGCAGTTCTTC,CASPDRGPSGTSRHSYNEQFF
TRBV5-1,TRBJ1-1,-,-,TGCGCCAGCAGCTTGGAATTTACAGGTAACACTGAAGCTTTCTTT,CASSLEFTGNTEAFF
TRBV9,TRBJ2-1,-,TRBD1,TGTGCCAGCAGCGTAGGGAAGGGACAGGGGATGTTTGAGCCTCAGTTCTTC,CASSVGKGQGMFEPQFF
TRBV7-2,TRBJ1-1,-,-,TGTGCCAGCAGCTTAGACTTGCGTACCACTGAAGCTTTCTTT,CASSLDLRTTEAFF
TRBV15,TRBJ1-4,-,-,TGTGCCACCAGCAGAGATCTATCACGACAGATACTGTTTTTT,CATSRDLSRQILFF
TRBV18,TRBJ2-7,once,TRBD1,TGTGCCAGCTCACCCCCGGGACAGTACGAGCAGTACTTC,CASSPPGQYEQYF
TRBV10-3,TRBJ1-1,-,TRBD1,TGTGCCAGCTCCCCGGGACAGTCGGTCACTGAAGCTTTCTTT,CASSPGQSVTEAFF
TRBV7-2,TRBJ2-5,once,-,TGTGCCAGCAGCTTAGCGCTGAGACAAGGCAAAGACCAAGAGACCCAGTACTTC,CASSLALRQGKDQETQYF
TRBV7-2,TRBJ2-1,-,TRBD2,TGTGCCAGCAGCTTGGGCGGGGGGATATACAATGAGCAGTTCTTC,CASSLGGGIYNEQFF
TRBV9,TRBJ1-1,-,-,TGTGCCAGCAGCGCATCCGGAGGGAACACTGAAGCTTTCTTT,CASSASGGNTEAFF
TRBV28,TRBJ1-6,-,-,TGTGCCAGCAACCCCCGCAGTGTTTTCAGGGTGCGATCACCCCTCCACTTT,CASNPRSVFRVRSPLHF